This T cell receptor (beta chain) was captured in a study of naive and memory T cell subsets. The study's findings and limits: Over 85% of naive TCR sequences appeared only once, unlike memory subsets. From naive to CM, EM and EMRA, diversity decreased and Gini increased. The power law exponent of TCR abundance differed between naive and memory cells.

This clonotype was seen only a few times. As yet, its antigen is unknown. An equimolar mix of two oligonucleotides served as the beta constant-region primer for TRBC1 and TRBC2. From the UMI-ligation and nested PCR reads, TCRdb called clonotypes with MiXCR, one entry per CDR3 protein. The sample includes about 90,000 distinct CDR3 sequences, around 6.5% seen only once; the top ten take roughly 1.6%. The V end lost 0 bases, the J end lost 5 bases, and 13 bases lay between the germline ends. Germline CDR1 reads LGHNA; CDR2 reads YSLEER. The CDR3 extends over 15 amino acids. From the second PCR step, alpha and beta chains were amplified apart.

Sequences were obtained from central memory CD4+ T cells from blood. The rearrangement links TRBV4-3 to TRBJ2-5; D tentatively fits TRBD1 or TRBD2 (6 bases each). The receptor was derived from a human donor in good health. Here the CDR3 DNA reads TGCGCCAGCAGCCAAGATGGGGGGCGACAGGAGACCCAGTACTTC. Its protein is CASSQDGGRQETQYF.